The entry that follows covers one T cell receptor beta chain sequence. The data were obtained in a study of blood T cell repertoires in COVID-19. Study as a whole: The origin of the acute and convalescent COVID-19 samples was the United States, Italy and Spain. PBMCs, B-cell-depleted T cells, or T cells were the source of the cDNA or gDNA that made up the material.

The CDR3 runs 14 residues. V was trimmed by 4 bases and J by 11 bases, leaving 20 bases between them. Germline lookup yields CDR1 SEHNR and CDR2 FQNEAQ (reference sequence). TCRdb's table, derived via immunoSEQ multiplex PCR, lists solely in-frame clones and lacks some. The data contain about 56,000 clones, about 90% of them seen just once; the ten biggest clones take up 20% to 25%. V and J are TRBV7-9 and TRBJ1-2; a possible D gene is TRBD1 (5 bases). The material sequenced was peripheral blood. The source of this sequence is a human donor in a cohort sampled during active COVID-19. The CDR3 sequence is CASSSDRLLSRYTF. Here the CDR3 DNA reads TGTGCCAGCAGCTCCGACAGACTCCTCTCTAGGTACACCTTC.